Following are 28 T cell receptor beta chains from one sample sequenced in a study of cytomegalovirus exposure and HLA in healthy donors. Primers for the PCR totalled 60 Vbeta and 13 Jbeta. Profiled with immunoSEQ multiplex PCR; TCRdb holds only in-frame clones, not every one. The sample has more than 150,000 clones; around 80% are singletons. Material: PBMCs. The receptors originated from a girl aged 10 to 17 in good health and CMV-seropositive.

The CDR3 is CASSHETGGGQPQHF. CDR3 sequence (DNA): TGTGCCAGTAGCCACGAAACAGGGGGAGGGCAGCCCCAGCATTTT. The chain joins TRBV19 to TRBJ1-5; 8 bases are a match to TRBD1. This CDR3 is built from 15 residues. The V and J ends lost 6 bases and 7 bases, in that order; junction bases with no gene match: 11. Germline V gives CDR1 LNHDA, CDR2 SQIVND (reference sequence).

The chain links TRBV19 to TRBJ1-1; 10 bases match TRBD1. The CDR3 extends over 14 amino acids. Germline V gives CDR1 LNHDA, CDR2 SQIVND (reference sequence). V lost 0 bases, J lost 10 bases, and 5 bases stayed unmatched. This CDR3 reads CASSIEDGTGVAFF. The CDR3 nucleotides read TGTGCCAGTAGTATAGAAGATGGGACAGGGGTAGCTTTCTTT.

V and J are TRBV11-3 and TRBJ2-1; possible D gene TRBD2, 5 bases. CDR3 size: 15 residues. V dropped 2 bases and J dropped 0 bases, with 8 bases sitting between them. Germline-derived CDR1 and CDR2 are SGHNT and YENEEA. The CDR3 region is CASSLTGSSYNEQFF. The CDR3 DNA is TGTGCCAGCAGCTTAACGGGAAGCTCCTACAATGAGCAGTTCTTC.

In this sample, this clone turned up a few times. This sequence joins TRBV6-1 and TRBJ2-1; the D gene is possibly TRBD2 (6 bases). The V and J ends lost 0 bases and 11 bases respectively, with 11 bases between them. The CDR3 totals 13 residues. Germline CDR1 MNHNS, CDR2 SASEGT. The CDR3 region is CASSEAGGVKQFF. CDR3 DNA: TGTGCCAGCAGTGAAGCAGGCGGGGTGAAGCAGTTCTTC.

CDR3 region: CASSLNTEAFF. CDR3 in DNA: TGTGCCAGCAGCCTAAACACTGAAGCTTTCTTT. The chain recombines TRBV5-8 with TRBJ1-1; D not resolved. Trimming shortened V by 4 bases and J by 2 bases, and 3 bases separated the two germline ends. The CDR3 totals 11 residues. Germline assignment: CDR1 SGHTS and CDR2 YDEGEE.

The chain combines TRBV10-1 with TRBJ1-5; 8 bases line up with TRBD1. There are 14 residues in the CDR3. Trimming at V came to 5 bases and at J to 4 bases, leaving 4 bases not matched to a gene. The germline gives CDR1 WNHNN, CDR2 SYGVQD (reference sequence). In DNA, the CDR3 is TGCGCCAGCAGTCCGGACAGGGTTAATCAGCCCCAGCATTTT. This encodes CASSPDRVNQPQHF.

The genes are TRBV7-6 and TRBJ2-5; a weak D match, TRBD1 (5 bases). Per the germline V gene, CDR1 is SGHVS and CDR2 is FNYEAQ. With 2 bases removed from V and 0 bases from J, the gap between germline ends came to 10 bases. The CDR3 spans 15 residues. Here the CDR3 DNA reads TGTGCCAGCAGCTTAACCTTGGACAACCAAGAGACCCAGTACTTC. Its translation is CASSLTLDNQETQYF.

The chain employs TRBV7-4 and TRBJ2-7; D is possibly TRBD1 (5 bases). This CDR3 contains 17 residues. CDR1 is SGHVT and CDR2 is SQSDAQ in the germline V gene. Deletions cut 0 bases from V and 3 bases from J, with 18 bases between. Here the CDR3 DNA reads TGTGCCAGCAGCTTAGCGTCGAGTCAGGGCTTGGGCTACGAGCAGTACTTC. It specifies CASSLASSQGLGYEQYF.

The chain has TRBV10-2 and TRBJ2-7, with D tentatively TRBD1 (6 bases). Germline V gene sequence: CDR1 WSHSY, CDR2 SAAADI. This CDR3 is built from 11 residues. Trimming removed 8 bases from V and 4 bases from J, with 9 bases in between. For the CDR3, the DNA is TGCGCCAGCGGACAGATATACGAGCAGTACTTC. Amino acids: CASGQIYEQYF.

The chain combines TRBV6-5 with TRBJ1-4; TRBD1 aligns across 8 bases. The CDR3 is made up of 14 amino acids. Trimming at V came to 5 bases and at J to 8 bases, leaving 7 bases not matched to a gene. Germline assignment: CDR1 MNHEY and CDR2 SVGAGI. DNA for the CDR3: TGTGCCAGCAGTCGACAGGGGTTGGGGGAAAAACTGTTTTTT. Translating it yields CASSRQGLGEKLFF.

The chain employs TRBV5-1 and TRBJ2-3; 10 bases agree with TRBD2. The germline V gene encodes CDR1 SGHRS and CDR2 YFSETQ. The CDR3 consists of 16 residues. V trimming: 3 bases; J trimming: 2 bases; junction bases outside the gene matches: 6. This CDR3 is CASSWDGLAVTDTQYF. Here the CDR3 DNA reads TGCGCCAGCAGCTGGGACGGACTAGCGGTCACAGATACGCAGTATTTT.

This clone was seen once. This chain connects TRBV10-1 to TRBJ2-1, with D possibly TRBD2 on 6 matching bases. Trimming took 3 bases from V and 0 from J, leaving 9 bases between them. The CDR3 runs 15 residues. CDR1 is WNHNN, CDR2 SYGVQD, per germline (reference sequence). The CDR3: CASSDHGSSYNEQFF. The CDR3, as DNA: TGCGCCAGCAGTGATCACGGGAGCTCCTACAATGAGCAGTTCTTC.

The V and J genes are TRBV4-3 and TRBJ2-3; 8 bases line up with TRBD1. V lost 0 bases and J lost 2; bases outside the gene matches: 4. Germline V gene sequence: CDR1 LGHNA, CDR2 YSLEER. The CDR3 has 16 residues. In nucleotides, the CDR3 is TGCGCCAGCAGCCAAGACCGGACAGGGAACACAGATACGCAGTATTTT. Its protein is CASSQDRTGNTDTQYF.

This clone was observed once. This sequence joins TRBV29-1 and TRBJ2-7, with 7 positions matching TRBD1. This CDR3 has 12 amino acids. Losses at the gene ends were 7 bases for V and 6 bases for J; bases not matched to a gene: 9. Germline V gives CDR1 SQVTM, CDR2 ANQGSEA. The CDR3 bases are TGCAGCGGGGAGAGGGGGCAAGGCGAGCAGTACTTC. Translated, it gives CSGERGQGEQYF.

This rearrangement joins TRBV7-2 to TRBJ2-7, with a weak D call TRBD1 (6 bases). The CDR3 is 14 amino acids. V lost 3 bases and J 0 bases, leaving 9 bases between the germline ends. The germline V gene encodes CDR1 SGHTA and CDR2 FQGNSA. The CDR3 DNA reads as TGTGCCAGCAGCTTTGGGACACGCTCCTACGAGCAGTACTTC. Amino acids: CASSFGTRSYEQYF. Complete variable domain (other parts from reference TRBV7-2 and TRBJ2-7): GAGVSQSPSNKVTEKGKDVELRCDPISGHTALYWYRQSLGQGLEFLIYFQGNSAPDKSGLPSDRFSAERTGGSVSTLTIQRTQQEDSAVYLCASSFGTRSYEQYFGPGTRLTVT.

The chain combines TRBV5-8 with TRBJ2-1; 9 nucleotides match TRBD2. The CDR3 is 17 residues long. Trimming took 1 base from V and 2 from J; bases not matched to a gene: 7. Per the germline V gene, CDR1 is SGHTS and CDR2 is YDEGEE. The CDR3 here is CASSLNEASGTYNEQFF. CDR3 in DNA: TGTGCCAGCAGCTTGAACGAGGCTAGCGGGACCTACAATGAGCAGTTCTTC. Together with reference TRBV5-8 and TRBJ2-1, the CDR3 gives the full variable domain: EAGVTQSPTHLIKTRGQQATLRCSPISGHTSVYWYQQALGLGLQFLLWYDEGEERNRGNFPPRFSGRQFPNYSSELNVNALELEDSALYLCASSLNEASGTYNEQFFGPGTRLTVL.

The V and J genes are TRBV7-6 and TRBJ2-1; TRBD2 aligns across 7 bases. Germline CDR1 reads SGHVS; CDR2 reads FNYEAQ. The CDR3 is made up of 15 amino acids. V was clipped by 5 bases and J by 4 bases; unmatched bases: 8. The CDR3 loop reads CASSQPGTTYNEQFF. CDR3 DNA: TGTGCCAGCAGCCAACCCGGGACTACTTACAATGAGCAGTTCTTC.

The J gene is TRBJ2-7, the V gene TRBV7-2; the D is unclear. The germline V and J ends were trimmed by 7 bases and 2 bases, with 12 bases remaining between them. There are 13 residues in the CDR3. Germline V lookup: CDR1 SGHTA, CDR2 FQGNSA. CDR3 nucleotides: TGTGCCAGCACCCCCCCCGACACCTACGAGCAGTACTTC. This translates into CASTPPDTYEQYF.

The chain couples TRBV18 to TRBJ2-7, with 7 bases that match TRBD2. The germline V gene has CDR1 KGHSH and CDR2 LQKENI. This CDR3 region has 14 residues. Trimming at V came to 0 bases and at J to 3 bases, leaving 2 bases not matched to a gene. CDR3 sequence: CASSPPPGGYEQYF. The CDR3 DNA is TGTGCCAGCTCACCACCGCCGGGGGGCTACGAGCAGTACTTC.

This chain joins TRBV7-8 and TRBJ2-5, with 7 bases fitting TRBD2. Germline CDR1 reads SGHVS; CDR2 reads FQNEAQ. The CDR3 length is 13 residues. V gave up 7 bases and J gave up 5 bases; unmatched junction bases: 7. In DNA form, the CDR3 reads TGTGCCAGCATGGGGGAGGGCCGGGAGACCCAGTACTTC. Residues: CASMGEGRETQYF.

The chain couples TRBV11-2 to TRBJ1-2, with D unclear. The germline V and J ends were trimmed by 5 bases and 4 bases, with 11 bases remaining between them. The CDR3 contains 13 residues. Germline values: CDR1 SGHAT, CDR2 FQNNGV. The CDR3 DNA follows: TGTGCCAGCAGCCCCTCGCAGATCTATGGCTACACCTTC. It specifies CASSPSQIYGYTF.

The CDR3 sequence: CASSLTGVFFRGGYTF. Written as DNA, the CDR3 is TGTGCCAGCAGCTTGACCGGAGTATTTTTTCGGGGTGGCTACACCTTC. V usage is TRBV5-8 and J usage is TRBJ1-2; no reliable D call. Trimming took 1 base from V and 7 from J, leaving 20 bases between them. Germline CDR1 is SGHTS and CDR2 is YDEGEE. CDR3 length: 16 residues.

The J gene is TRBJ1-2, the V gene TRBV2; TRBD1 agrees at 8 bases. Germline CDR1 reads SNHLY; CDR2 reads FYNNEI. Trimming removed 5 bases from V and 3 bases from J; junction bases left unmatched: 5. The CDR3 runs 14 residues. The CDR3 coding sequence is TGTGCCAGCAGTCAGGACAGGGAACACTATGGCTACACCTTC. Its translation: CASSQDREHYGYTF.

This clone came up once. The rearrangement joins TRBV19 to TRBJ2-3, with 13 nucleotides matching TRBD2. This CDR3 contains 17 residues. Trimming at V came to 4 bases and at J to 4 bases, leaving 8 bases not matched to a gene. Germline V gives CDR1 LNHDA, CDR2 SQIVND (reference sequence). The CDR3 reads CASSTRWTSGSSDTQYF. CDR3 nucleotide sequence: TGTGCCAGTAGTACAAGATGGACTAGCGGGAGTTCAGATACGCAGTATTTT.

CDR3: CASSSSSGVGANVLTF. CDR3 DNA: TGTGCCAGCAGTTCATCCTCAGGGGTCGGGGCCAACGTCCTGACTTTC. The chain couples TRBV28 to TRBJ2-6; a weak D match, TRBD1 (6 bases). CDR1 is MDHEN and CDR2 is SYDVKM in the germline V gene. Trimming took 4 bases from V and 4 from J, leaving 14 bases between them. The CDR3 runs 16 residues.

The J gene is TRBJ1-5, the V gene TRBV19; the match to TRBD1 covers 8 bases. The germline V gene has CDR1 LNHDA and CDR2 SQIVND (reference sequence). V lost 7 bases to trimming and J lost 2 bases; unmatched junction nucleotides: 16. The CDR3 is made up of 18 amino acids. CDR3 bases: TGTGCCAGTAAATCAGTAGACCAGGGGGCTTTTGGCAATCAGCCCCAGCATTTT. Translation: CASKSVDQGAFGNQPQHF.

This clone showed up just a few times. V gene TRBV5-1 combines with J gene TRBJ1-5; D is unresolved. The germline V gene encodes CDR1 SGHRS and CDR2 YFSETQ. V dropped 5 bases and J dropped 1 base, with 7 bases sitting between them. The CDR3 is 13 residues long. CDR3 sequence: CASRGGSNQPQHF. The CDR3 nucleotides read TGCGCCAGCAGGGGAGGGAGCAATCAGCCCCAGCATTTT. Based on the CDR3 plus reference TRBV5-1 and TRBJ1-5, the full variable domain is KAGVTQTPRYLIKTRGQQVTLSCSPISGHRSVSWYQQTPGQGLQFLFEYFSETQRNKGNFPGRFSGRQFSNSRSEMNVSTLELGDSALYLCASRGGSNQPQHFGDGTRLSIL.

V is TRBV19 and J is TRBJ1-2; no clear D gene. From germline, CDR1 is LNHDA and CDR2 SQIVND (reference sequence). Trimming cost V 2 bases and J 4 bases, with 8 bases left between them. There are 13 residues in the CDR3. The CDR3 sequence is CASSILVGYGYTF. DNA of the CDR3: TGTGCCAGTAGTATATTGGTCGGCTATGGCTACACCTTC.